This T cell receptor (beta chain) was observed in a study of OX40 agonist ivuxolimab in advanced cancers. Turning to the study itself: The patients received ivuxolimab by intravenous route every 2 weeks at 0.01 to 10 mg/kg.

Produced via immunoSEQ multiplex PCR; TCRdb's table is partial and in-frame only. Of tens of thousands of clones in the sample, roughly 80% were seen once. Germline CDR1 SGHTA, CDR2 FQGNSA. The J segment lost 10 bases and the V segment lost 5 bases, leaving 9 bases of the junction unmatched. This CDR3 has 14 residues. On this clone itself: Its antigen remains unknown.

Broader study findings: Among T cells, CD8+ cells averaged more expanded clones than CD4+ cells.

Specimen: CD4+ or CD8+ T cells sorted from blood, collected in a trial of the OX40 agonist ivuxolimab. The J gene is TRBJ2-1, the V gene TRBV7-2, with TRBD1 identical over 9 bases. The TCR originated in an adult with an advanced solid tumor such as melanoma, head and neck, liver or kidney cancer. CDR3 in amino acids: CASSAWTGELEQFF. The CDR3 DNA reads TGTGCCAGCAGCGCATGGACAGGGGAACTCGAGCAGTTCTTC.